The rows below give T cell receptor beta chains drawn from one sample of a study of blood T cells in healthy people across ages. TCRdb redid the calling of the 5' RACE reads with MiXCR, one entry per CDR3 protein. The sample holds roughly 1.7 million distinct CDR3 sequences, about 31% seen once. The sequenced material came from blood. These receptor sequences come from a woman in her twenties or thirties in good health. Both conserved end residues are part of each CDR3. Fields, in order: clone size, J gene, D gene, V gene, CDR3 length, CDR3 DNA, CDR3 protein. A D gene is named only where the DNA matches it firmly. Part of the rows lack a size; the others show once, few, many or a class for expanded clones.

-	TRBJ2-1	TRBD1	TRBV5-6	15	TGTGCCAGCAGGGGGGGACAGGGACACTACAATGAGCAGTTCTTC	CASRGGQGHYNEQFF
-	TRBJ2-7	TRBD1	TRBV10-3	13	TGTGCCATCGGGACAGGGACCTACAATGAGCAGTACTTC	CAIGTGTYNEQYF
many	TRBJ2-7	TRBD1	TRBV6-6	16	TGTGCCAGCAGTTCCCCCAGGGCACAGGGGTCCTACGAGCAGTACTTC	CASSSPRAQGSYEQYF
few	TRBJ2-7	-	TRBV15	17	TGTGCCACCAGCAGAACATCCACAGGGATTAGCTCCTACGAGCAGTACTTC	CATSRTSTGISSYEQYF
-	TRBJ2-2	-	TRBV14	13	TGTGCCAACAACCTTGAGGTGTCCGGGGAGCTGTTTTTT	CANNLEVSGELFF
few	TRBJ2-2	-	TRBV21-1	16	TGTGCCAGCAGCAACCCCGGGAGGACCAACACCGGGGAGCTGTTTTTT	CASSNPGRTNTGELFF
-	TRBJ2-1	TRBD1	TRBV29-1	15	TGCAGCGTTACCTTACGGACAGGTTCCTACAATGGGCAGTTCTTC	CSVTLRTGSYNGQFF
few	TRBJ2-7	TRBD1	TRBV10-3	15	TGTGCCATCAGTGAGTCGAGGGACAGAGCCTACGAGCAGTACTTC	CAISESRDRAYEQYF
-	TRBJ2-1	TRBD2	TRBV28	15	TGTGCCATCCATAGCGGGATAAGCCCCCACAATGAGCAGTTCTTC	CAIHSGISPHNEQFF
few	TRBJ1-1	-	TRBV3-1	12	TGTGCCAGCAGCCAACCATTACACGAAGCTTTCTTT	CASSQPLHEAFF
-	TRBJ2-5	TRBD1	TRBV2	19	TGTGCCAGCAGCCTTACAGGGGTACGAGACAGGGGGACGCGCGAGACCCAGTACTTC	CASSLTGVRDRGTRETQYF
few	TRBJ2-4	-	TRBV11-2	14	TGTGCCAGCAGCCCGACCCCTGGCAAAAACATTCAGTACTTC	CASSPTPGKNIQYF
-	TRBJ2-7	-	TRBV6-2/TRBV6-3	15	TGTGCCAGCAGCACTCCATCCCAGGCGGTCGGCGAGCAGTACTTC	CASSTPSQAVGEQYF
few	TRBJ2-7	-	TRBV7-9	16	TGTGCCATACGTAGAGACACGGGGGCGAGCTCCTACGAGCAGTACTTC	CAIRRDTGASSYEQYF
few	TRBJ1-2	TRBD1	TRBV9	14	TGTGCCAGCAGCGGGGGGACAGGGGTGGATGGCTACACCTTC	CASSGGTGVDGYTF
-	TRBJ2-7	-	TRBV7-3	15	TGTGCCAGCAGCTTAATTCCCGGACCAAGGTACGAGCAGTACTTC	CASSLIPGPRYEQYF
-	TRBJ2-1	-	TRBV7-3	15	TGTGTCAGCAGCTTACTGAGTGGGGGGTATAGTGAGCAGTTCTTC	CVSSLLSGGYSEQFF
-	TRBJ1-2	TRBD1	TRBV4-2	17	TGTGCCAGCAGCCAGGGCCACGGGACAGGGGAGGGGTATGGCTACACCTTC	CASSQGHGTGEGYGYTF
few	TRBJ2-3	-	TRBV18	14	TGTGCCAGCTCACCACTCATGAGCACAGATACGCAGTATTTT	CASSPLMSTDTQYF
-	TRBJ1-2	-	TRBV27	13	TGTACCAGCAGTCCCCAACCTCCCTATGGCTACACCTTC	CTSSPQPPYGYTF
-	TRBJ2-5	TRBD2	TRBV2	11	TGTGCCGGACAGCGGGGGGAGACCCAGTACTTC	CAGQRGETQYF
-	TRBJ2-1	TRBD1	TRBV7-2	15	TGTGCCAACAGCTTACCTCGCGGACAGGGGCATGAGCAGTTCTTC	CANSLPRGQGHEQFF
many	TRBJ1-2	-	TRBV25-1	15	TGTGCCAGCAGTCAAAGGGACAAGGCGGCCTATGGCTACACCTTC	CASSQRDKAAYGYTF
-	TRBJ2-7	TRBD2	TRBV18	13	TGTGCCAGCTCACCACAGCGGGAGAACGAGCAGTACTTC	CASSPQRENEQYF
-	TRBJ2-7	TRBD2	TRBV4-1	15	TGCGCCGGCAGCCAAGGCGTCGGGAGGAGTCCCGAGCAGTACTTC	CAGSQGVGRSPEQYF
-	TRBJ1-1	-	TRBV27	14	TGTGCCAGCAGTTTACGCAGGGGGAACACTGAAGCTTTCTTT	CASSLRRGNTEAFF
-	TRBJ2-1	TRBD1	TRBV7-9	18	TGTGCCAGCAGCCCCCGGACAGGGGCAGGAAGATCCTACAATGAGCAGTTCTTC	CASSPRTGAGRSYNEQFF
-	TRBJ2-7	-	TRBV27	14	TGTGCCAGCAGTCCAGGCTACCAAGAATACGAGCAGTACTTC	CASSPGYQEYEQYF
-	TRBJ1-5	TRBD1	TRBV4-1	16	TGCGCCAGCAGCCAAGAGGTGTCGACAGGGGGCTCGCCCCAGCATTTT	CASSQEVSTGGSPQHF
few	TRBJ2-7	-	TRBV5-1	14	TGCGCCAGCAGCTTGGAGAGCGGTGCTGGAGAGCAGTACTTC	CASSLESGAGEQYF
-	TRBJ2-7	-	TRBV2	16	TGTGCCAGCAGTGGGGGAGCGGGTTTAAGCTCCTACGAGCAGTACTTC	CASSGGAGLSSYEQYF
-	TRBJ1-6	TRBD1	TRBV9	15	TGTGCCAGCAGCCCCAGGACAGGGCAAAATTCACCCCTCCACTTT	CASSPRTGQNSPLHF
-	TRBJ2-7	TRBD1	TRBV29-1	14	TGCAGCGTTGAAGGATATCAGGGGGCCTACGAGCAGTACTTC	CSVEGYQGAYEQYF
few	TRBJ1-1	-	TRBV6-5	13	TGTGCCAGCAGCCTAAATGGGGACACTGAAGCTTTCTTT	CASSLNGDTEAFF
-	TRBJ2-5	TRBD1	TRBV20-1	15	TGCAGTGCTCAAACGGGACAGTACATCCGGGAGACCCAGTACTTC	CSAQTGQYIRETQYF
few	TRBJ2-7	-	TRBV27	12	TGTGCCAGCACTCTAAGGGGGGGCTGGCAGTACTTC	CASTLRGGWQYF
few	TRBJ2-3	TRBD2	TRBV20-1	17	TGCAGTGCTAGAATAGCGGGGGGTCATCGAACAACAGATACGCAGTATTTT	CSARIAGGHRTTDTQYF
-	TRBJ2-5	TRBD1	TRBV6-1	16	TGTGCCAGCAGTGACCCATCCCCGGGACAGGGAGAGACCCAGTACTTC	CASSDPSPGQGETQYF
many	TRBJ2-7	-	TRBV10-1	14	TGCGCCAGCATTAGAACAGGTGGTATAGGGGAGCAGTACTTC	CASIRTGGIGEQYF
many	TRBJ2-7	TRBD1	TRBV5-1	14	TGCGCCAGCAGCCTGGACAGGGCGACTTACGAGCAGTACTTC	CASSLDRATYEQYF
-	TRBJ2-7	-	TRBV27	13	TGTGCCAGCAGACCCCGCGAGGCGGCCGAGCAGTACTTC	CASRPREAAEQYF
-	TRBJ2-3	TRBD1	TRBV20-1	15	TGCGGTGCTCTCCCCGGACAGGGCTACACAGATACGCAGTATTTT	CGALPGQGYTDTQYF
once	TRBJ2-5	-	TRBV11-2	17	TGTGCCAGCAGCTTAGTCGTGACGGCCAGATTACAAGGGACCCAGTACTTC	CASSLVVTARLQGTQYF
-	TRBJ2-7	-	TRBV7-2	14	TGTGCCAGCAGCCCAGGAGGCAGACACTACGAGCAGTACTTC	CASSPGGRHYEQYF
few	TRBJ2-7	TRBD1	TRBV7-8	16	TGTGCCAGCAGCTTATCCCTCCGACAGGGGGCCTACGAGCAGTACTTC	CASSLSLRQGAYEQYF
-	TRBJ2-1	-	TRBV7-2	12	TGTGCCAGCAGCATGCCCGGGTATGAGCAGTTCTTC	CASSMPGYEQFF